These T cell receptor beta chains were read from a single sample in a study of spatial heterogeneity in lung cancer. Each CDR3 protein is one row after TCRdb ran MiXCR on the 5' RACE reads. The sample has more than 50,000 distinct CDR3 sequences; about 7% are singletons. The sample consisted of PBMCs, taken at surgery. The receptors stem from a female donor with early-stage non-small cell lung cancer. Each CDR3 is given with its conserved first and last residue. Fields, in order: J gene, D gene, clone size, V gene, CDR3 protein, CDR3 DNA. The D gene is left open where the match is weak. Not every row has a clone size; where given, it reads once, few, many or a size class.

>TRBJ2-1|.|many|TRBV5-4
CASSEGNTYNEQFF
TGTGCCAGCAGCGAGGGGAACACCTACAATGAGCAGTTCTTC
>TRBJ2-1|TRBD2|many|TRBV20-1
CSAPGLGSEQFF
TGCAGTGCCCCGGGACTAGGAAGTGAGCAGTTCTTC
>TRBJ2-4|TRBD2|few|TRBV4-3
CASSQDWLAGNIQYF
TGCGCCAGCAGCCAAGATTGGCTAGCGGGGAACATTCAGTACTTC
>TRBJ2-5|.|many|TRBV3-1
CASSQSSQSETQYF
TGTGCCAGCAGCCAAAGCTCCCAGTCAGAGACCCAGTACTTC
>TRBJ2-7|TRBD1|many|TRBV7-9
CASSLTRLRDRGNEQYF
TGTGCCAGCAGCTTAACCAGACTCCGGGACAGGGGCAACGAGCAGTACTTC
>TRBJ2-6|TRBD2|few|TRBV6-5
CASSRTRTSRSGANVLTF
TGTGCCAGCAGCCGAACGAGGACTAGCAGATCTGGGGCCAACGTCCTGACTTTC
>TRBJ1-1|.|many|TRBV11-2
CASSQHFGVRAFF
.
>TRBJ2-7|.|many|TRBV20-1
CSARDMGRLDSLSQHF
TGCAGTGCTAGAGATATGGGAAGGTTGGACTCCCTATCTCAACACTTC
>TRBJ2-3|TRBD2|.|TRBV7-9
CASSLAGAPDTQYF
TGTGCCAGCAGCCTAGCGGGGGCCCCAGATACGCAGTATTTT
>TRBJ2-7|.|many|TRBV20-1
CSAPGQSYEQYF
TGCAGTGCTCCGGGACAATCCTACGAGCAGTACTTC
>TRBJ1-4|.|many|TRBV29-1
CSVGGNSNEKLFF
TGCAGCGTTGGAGGAAACTCTAATGAAAAACTGTTTTTT
>TRBJ1-2|TRBD1|.|TRBV7-7
CAIRPGQGDYGYTF
TGTGCCATAAGACCGGGACAGGGGGACTATGGCTACACCTTC
>TRBJ2-7|.|.|TRBV6-5
CASSYSQGGYEQYF
TGTGCCAGCAGTTACTCACAGGGGGGGTACGAGCAGTACTTC
>TRBJ2-3|TRBD2|many|TRBV5-5
CASSKLAGGTDTQYF
TGTGCCAGCAGCAAATTAGCGGGGGGTACAGATACGCAGTATTTT
>TRBJ2-3|.|few|TRBV20-1
CSARGLVDTQYF
TGCAGTGCTAGAGGGCTTGTAGATACGCAGTATTTT
>TRBJ1-5|.|many|TRBV6-2/TRBV6-3
CASSYEGWRQPQHF
TGTGCCAGCAGTTATGAAGGCTGGCGTCAGCCCCAGCATTTT
>TRBJ1-1|.|few|TRBV4-1
CASSQERRNTEAFF
TGCGCCAGCAGCCAAGAGAGAAGGAACACTGAAGCTTTCTTT
>TRBJ1-1|.|many|TRBV20-1
CSARTAGATEAFF
TGCAGTGCTAGGACGGCAGGGGCCACTGAAGCTTTCTTT
>TRBJ2-1|TRBD2|many|TRBV28
CASSPLSGGAYEQFF
TGTGCCAGCAGTCCCCTTAGCGGGGGGGCCTATGAGCAGTTCTTC
>TRBJ2-3|TRBD2|.|TRBV3-1
CASSHGLATDTQYF
TGTGCCAGCAGCCATGGACTAGCTACTGATACGCAGTATTTT
>TRBJ2-3|.|many|TRBV20-1
CSAIPGGTDTQYF
TGCAGTGCTATACCGGGAGGCACAGATACGCAGTATTTT
>TRBJ2-5|.|.|TRBV6-1
CASSSGTAYTQYF
TGTGCCAGCAGTTCCGGGACTGCTTACACCCAGTACTTC
>TRBJ2-1|.|many|TRBV6-5
CASSYDSDNEQFF
TGTGCCAGCAGTTACGATAGCGACAATGAGCAGTTCTTC
>TRBJ2-7|.|many|TRBV11-2
CASSLGNEQYF
TGTGCCAGCAGCCTGGGCAACGAGCAGTACTTC
>TRBJ2-1|.|.|TRBV24-1
CATSEGGSYNEQFF
TGTGCCACCAGTGAAGGGGGGTCCTACAATGAGCAGTTCTTC
>TRBJ2-3|TRBD2|.|TRBV6-5
CASGLAGADTQYF
TGTGCCAGCGGGCTAGCGGGGGCAGATACGCAGTATTTT
>TRBJ1-1|.|few|TRBV5-1
CASSSEVVPEAFF
TGCGCCAGCAGCTCCGAGGTAGTCCCTGAAGCTTTCTTT
>TRBJ2-7|TRBD1|few|TRBV4-2
CASSQDRGGKQYF
TGTGCCAGCAGCCAAGATAGAGGGGGCAAGCAGTACTTC
>TRBJ2-2|TRBD1|many|TRBV2
CASMDRANTGELFF
TGTGCCAGCATGGACAGGGCAAACACCGGGGAGCTGTTTTTT
>TRBJ2-3|.|many|TRBV28
CASSPFGTSPDTQYF
TGTGCCAGCAGTCCTTTCGGGACAAGTCCAGATACGCAGTATTTT
>TRBJ2-3|TRBD2|many|TRBV5-5
CASSSSLAGNTDTQYF
TGTGCCAGCAGCTCCTCACTAGCGGGGAACACAGATACGCAGTATTTT
>TRBJ1-6|.|many|TRBV20-1
CSAADPNSPLHF
TGCAGTGCCGCAGATCCGAATTCACCCCTCCACTTT
>TRBJ1-2|TRBD1|few|TRBV7-3
CASSLMGQDLSGYTF
TGTGCCAGCAGCTTAATGGGACAGGATTTGAGTGGCTACACCTTC
>TRBJ1-2|TRBD1|many|TRBV29-1
CSVEVTGTNYGYTF
TGCAGCGTTGAAGTGACAGGGACTAACTATGGCTACACCTTC
>TRBJ2-7|.|.|TRBV12-3/TRBV12-4
CASSLGGIISEQYF
TGTGCCAGCAGTTTGGGGGGAATAATTAGCGAGCAGTACTTC
>TRBJ2-3|.|.|TRBV5-1
CASSLDRGADTQYF
TGCGCCAGCAGCTTGGATAGAGGGGCAGATACGCAGTATTTT
>TRBJ1-5|.|.|TRBV20-1
CSARDGGAGADQPQHF
TGCAGTGCTAGAGATGGCGGGGCAGGGGCGGATCAGCCCCAGCATTTT
>TRBJ2-3|TRBD1|many|TRBV7-2
CASSWADRGKNTQYF
TGTGCCAGCAGCTGGGCGGACAGGGGGAAGAATACGCAGTATTTT
>TRBJ1-1|TRBD1|many|TRBV7-3
CASSFWGQGANRAFF
TGTGCCAGCAGCTTCTGGGGACAGGGGGCAAATCGCGCTTTCTTT
>TRBJ2-2|TRBD2|.|TRBV11-2
CASSRTSGDAGELFF
TGTGCCAGCAGCAGGACTAGCGGGGACGCCGGGGAGCTGTTTTTT
>TRBJ2-1|TRBD2|many|TRBV4-2
CASSQDWTSGNNEQFF
TGTGCCAGCAGCCAAGATTGGACTAGCGGAAACAATGAGCAGTTCTTC